These 23 T cell receptor beta chains originate from one sample sequenced in a study of shared clonotypes between healthy human individuals. Method: immunoSEQ multiplex PCR; TCRdb's copy keeps in-frame clones and lacks some. The repertoire holds fewer than 1 million clones, around 96% seen once, with about 0.25% in the top ten. Terminally differentiated effector memory CD45RA+ cells were excluded by CCR7 positive selection of CD45RO-negative cells. Sequenced input: naive CD8+ T cells sorted from blood. These receptors were taken from a man younger than 40 in good health.

This clone was observed a handful of times. The chain links TRBV27 to TRBJ2-7; 9 bases map to TRBD1. From germline, CDR1 is MNHEY and CDR2 SMNVEV (reference sequence). After removal of 5 bases from V and 7 bases from J, the junction contained 12 bases not matched to a gene. CDR3 size: 15 residues. The CDR3 DNA reads TGTGCCAGCAGTGCGGGCGGGACAGGGAATTGGGAGCAGTACTTC. It translates to CASSAGGTGNWEQYF.

The chain couples TRBV7-9 to TRBJ2-7, with a tentative D call TRBD2 (6 bases). Trimming took 5 bases from V and 3 from J, leaving 20 bases between them. Germline V lookup: CDR1 SEHNR, CDR2 FQNEAQ (reference sequence). The CDR3 sequence is 16 residues long. The DNA for the CDR3 is TGTGCCAGCAGCCCTACGGCGGGGCCATGGGACTACGAGCAGTACTTC. Translation gives CASSPTAGPWDYEQYF.

This chain joins TRBV5-1 and TRBJ2-7, with 7 bases aligning to TRBD2. V gave up 1 base and J gave up 0 bases; unmatched junction bases: 1. The germline V gene has CDR1 SGHRS and CDR2 YFSETQ. This CDR3 spans 14 amino acids. CDR3 in amino acids: CASSLSGTSYEQYF. CDR3 nucleotides: TGCGCCAGCAGCTTGAGCGGGACCTCCTACGAGCAGTACTTC.

The table lists this clone with a count of one. The CDR3 bases are TGTGCCACAGGGGCCTACGAGCAGTACTTC. This codes for CATGAYEQYF. The chain is built from TRBV6-1 and TRBJ2-7; D is perhaps TRBD1 (6 bases). V gave up 10 bases and J gave up 2 bases, with 6 bases separating them. The CDR3 covers 10 residues. The germline V gene has CDR1 MNHNS and CDR2 SASEGT.

The CDR3 spells CASRAGQIEPYEQYF. CDR3 DNA: TGTGCCAGCCGAGCTGGGCAGATCGAACCCTACGAGCAGTACTTC. This chain joins TRBV7-9 and TRBJ2-7; D is unresolved. The CDR3 covers 15 residues. The V end was cut by 8 bases, the J end by 2 bases, with 19 bases between. Germline lookup yields CDR1 SEHNR and CDR2 FQNEAQ (reference sequence).

V usage is TRBV5-1 and J usage is TRBJ2-7; D assignment may be TRBD1 or TRBD2 (5 bases each). The length of the CDR3 is 13 residues. V shed 2 bases and J shed 1 base, with 7 bases lying between them. Germline assignment: CDR1 SGHRS and CDR2 YFSETQ. CDR3 sequence reads: CASSFWGSYEQYF. The DNA of the CDR3 is TGCGCCAGCAGCTTCTGGGGGTCCTACGAGCAGTACTTC. Full variable domain (rest looked up from reference TRBV5-1 and TRBJ2-7): KAGVTQTPRYLIKTRGQQVTLSCSPISGHRSVSWYQQTPGQGLQFLFEYFSETQRNKGNFPGRFSGRQFSNSRSEMNVSTLELGDSALYLCASSFWGSYEQYFGPGTRLTVT.

This clone was counted between two and nine times. The V and J genes are TRBV5-1 and TRBJ1-2, with 8 bases identical to TRBD1. The CDR3 loop spans 16 amino acids. V was pared by 4 bases and J by 1 base, with 9 bases of the junction left unmatched. CDR1 SGHRS and CDR2 YFSETQ come from the germline V gene. Here the CDR3 reads CASSTPGGADNYGYTF. Here the CDR3 DNA reads TGCGCCAGCAGCACCCCAGGGGGCGCCGATAACTATGGCTACACCTTC.

CDR3 region: CASSLSRLYNEQFF. The CDR3 DNA follows: TGTGCCAGCAGTTTAAGCCGCCTTTACAATGAGCAGTTCTTC. V usage is TRBV27 and J usage is TRBJ2-1; D unclear. CDR1 is MNHEY and CDR2 is SMNVEV in the germline V gene (reference sequence). The V and J ends lost 2 bases and 4 bases respectively, with 9 bases between them. CDR3 length: 14 residues.

This clone was observed a single time. This sequence joins TRBV10-3 and TRBJ1-1; possibly TRBD1 for D (5 bases). Germline CDR1 and CDR2: ENHRY and SYGVKD. V lost 1 base and J lost 2, with 11 bases in between. This CDR3 contains 15 residues. CDR3 sequence (DNA): TGTGCCATCAGTGAGTACCAGGGCATAAACACTGAAGCTTTCTTT. It specifies CAISEYQGINTEAFF.

The V gene is TRBV19, the J gene TRBJ1-5; D perhaps matches TRBD1 (6 bases). The CDR3 runs to 16 residues. Germline-derived CDR1 and CDR2 are LNHDA and SQIVND (reference sequence). Trimming shortened V by 1 base and J by 4 bases, and 14 bases separated the two germline ends. The DNA of the CDR3 is TGTGCCAGTAGTATAGCTGTGGGGGCCCGGAATCAGCCCCAGCATTTT. Translation gives CASSIAVGARNQPQHF.

In nucleotides, the CDR3 is TGTGCCAGCGGGACTAGCGGTAGCTCCTACAATGAGCAGTTCTTC. Protein sequence: CASGTSGSSYNEQFF. This chain joins TRBV6-4 and TRBJ2-1; TRBD2 agrees at 11 bases. Germline V gene data show CDR1 as MRHNA and CDR2 as SNTAGT. The trim removed 8 bases at V and 0 bases at J, leaving 3 bases unmatched. This CDR3 is 15 amino acids long.

The CDR3 nucleotides are TGCGCCAGCAGCTTGGCCAGTGAAGAATGGCTAGCGGGATTCTACGAGCAGTACTTC. Its protein product is CASSLASEEWLAGFYEQYF. This chain connects TRBV5-1 to TRBJ2-7; TRBD2 matches at 9 bases. V shed 0 bases and J 3 bases; nucleotides not matched to a gene: 16. The germline CDR1 and CDR2 sequences are SGHRS and YFSETQ. The CDR3 has 19 amino acids.

The chain joins TRBV10-1 to TRBJ2-1; tentatively, D is TRBD2 (5 bases). There are 13 residues in the CDR3. Germline V CDR1 and CDR2: WNHNN, SYGVQD (reference sequence). Trimming cost V 3 bases and J 8 bases, with 11 bases left between them. CDR3 coding DNA: TGCGCCAGCAGTGACGGGGAGTGGGATGAGCAGTTCTTC. Its translation is CASSDGEWDEQFF.

CDR3 amino acids: CASSYSSGHYGYTF. DNA of the CDR3: TGTGCCAGCAGTTACTCGAGTGGGCACTATGGCTACACCTTC. The chain uses TRBV6-5 and TRBJ1-2; D gene uncertain. Germline V CDR1 and CDR2: MNHEY, SVGAGI. This CDR3 has 14 residues. With 0 bases removed from V and 3 bases from J, the gap between germline ends came to 8 bases.

The chain combines TRBV9 with TRBJ1-2; a weak D match, TRBD1 (6 bases). The CDR3 has 12 residues. Germline CDR1 and CDR2: SGDLS and YYNGEE. V lost 5 bases and J lost 9, with 14 bases in between. The CDR3 nucleotides read TGTGCCAGCAGGTCAGGGGAGTGGAGCTACACCTTC. This gives the protein CASRSGEWSYTF. Drawing the rest from reference TRBV9 and TRBJ1-2, the complete variable domain is DSGVTQTPKHLITATGQRVTLRCSPRSGDLSVYWYQQSLDQGLQFLIQYYNGEERAKGNILERFSAQQFPDLHSELNLSSLELGDSALYFCASRSGEWSYTFGSGTRLTVV.

The J gene is TRBJ2-7, the V gene TRBV29-1; 10 bases agree with TRBD1. V lost 4 bases, J lost 3 bases, and 9 bases stayed unmatched. The CDR3 spans 15 residues. CDR1 and CDR2 (germline): SQVTM, ANQGSEA. CDR3 in amino acids: CSVVDWTGGLYEQYF. CDR3 bases: TGCAGCGTTGTAGATTGGACAGGGGGGCTCTACGAGCAGTACTTC.

The V gene is TRBV27, the J gene TRBJ1-4; the match to TRBD1 covers 8 bases. Germline assignment: CDR1 MNHEY and CDR2 SMNVEV (reference sequence). CDR3 length: 15 amino acids. Trimming cost V 5 bases and J 7 bases; bases outside gene matches: 9. CDR3: CASSPRTGFGEKLFF. Here the CDR3 DNA reads TGTGCCAGCAGTCCTCGGACAGGGTTTGGTGAAAAACTGTTTTTT.

The chain couples TRBV28 to TRBJ2-3; 10 nucleotides agree with TRBD2. The CDR3 covers 16 residues. Germline-derived CDR1 and CDR2 are MDHEN and SYDVKM. The V and J ends lost 5 bases and 1 base, in that order; junction bases with no gene match: 6. The CDR3 bases are TGTGCCAGCAGTAATATAGCGGGAGGCCGCACAGATACGCAGTATTTT. It yields the protein CASSNIAGGRTDTQYF.

V gene TRBV29-1 combines with J gene TRBJ2-7, with 8 bases lining up with TRBD2. The V and J ends lost 6 bases and 4 bases, in that order; junction bases with no gene match: 8. Germline V CDR1 and CDR2: SQVTM, ANQGSEA. The CDR3 has 13 amino acids. CDR3 sequence: CSVAYTGGYEQYF. The CDR3 DNA reads as TGCAGCGTGGCATATACGGGAGGGTACGAGCAGTACTTC.

This chain uses TRBV30 with TRBJ1-2, with 9 bases aligning to TRBD1. This CDR3 spans 13 amino acids. J was trimmed by 8 bases and V by 3 bases; bases with no gene match: 7. Germline CDR1 reads GTSNPN; CDR2 reads SVGIG (reference sequence). The CDR3, as DNA: TGTGCCTGGAGAACAGGGGGCTTGGGCGGCTACACCTTC. This sequence encodes CAWRTGGLGGYTF.

CDR3 sequence reads: CASSLATSGRSYEQYF. The CDR3 DNA is TGTGCCAGCAGCTTAGCGACTAGCGGGAGATCCTACGAGCAGTACTTC. The J gene is TRBJ2-7, the V gene TRBV7-2, with TRBD2 identical over 12 bases. Trimming took 0 bases from V and 1 from J; bases not matched to a gene: 1. Germline loops: CDR1 SGHTA, CDR2 FQGNSA. This CDR3 spans 16 amino acids.

The V and J genes are TRBV4-1 and TRBJ2-7; D is uncertain. Between the trimmed V and J ends, which lost 5 bases and 6 bases, there was a span of 14 bases. The CDR3 runs to 13 residues. CDR1 is MGHRA, CDR2 YSYEKL, per germline. The chain's CDR3 is CASSGPVGAEQYF. The CDR3 DNA reads TGCGCCAGCAGCGGACCAGTTGGTGCCGAGCAGTACTTC.

The gene calls are TRBV7-9 and TRBJ2-7; 10 bases agree with TRBD1. The germline gives CDR1 SEHNR, CDR2 FQNEAQ (reference sequence). This CDR3 spans 14 amino acids. J was trimmed by 0 bases and V by 8 bases; bases with no gene match: 4. CDR3 sequence (DNA): TGTGCCAGCGAGGGACAGGGGAGCTCCTACGAGCAGTACTTC. Residues: CASEGQGSSYEQYF.